The 23 T cell receptor beta chains given below trace back to one sample, sequenced in a study of graft-versus-host responses after intestinal transplantation. This table comes from immunoSEQ multiplex PCR, and its TCRdb copy is limited to in-frame clones, with some not included. The table records roughly 20,000 clones, roughly 78% of them present only once. Investigators treated the graft tissue so that it released intraepithelial and lamina propria lymphocytes. Sequencing used ileum tissue, obtained approximately 3 weeks after intestinal transplant. The source is a human patient who received an intestinal transplant, so some T cells may come from the graft donor.

This clone is termed medium-sized (0.01 to 0.1%). The V gene is TRBV4-1, the J gene TRBJ1-5; D gene ambiguous. The V gene lost 1 base and the J gene lost 0 bases, with 7 bases spanning the gap. The CDR3 is 15 residues long. Germline CDR1 reads MGHRA; CDR2 reads YSYEKL. This CDR3 is CASSQGHLSNQPQHF. CDR3 in DNA: TGCGCCAGCAGCCAAGGACATCTTAGCAATCAGCCCCAGCATTTT.

The chain carries TRBV4-2 and TRBJ2-5; D unresolved. V gave up 1 base and J gave up 5 bases, with 11 bases separating them. This CDR3 is 14 amino acids long. Germline CDR1 reads LGHNA; CDR2 reads YNFKEQ. The CDR3 DNA reads as TGTGCCAGCAGCCAAGTGACTTTTGGGGAGACCCAGTACTTC. Its translation: CASSQVTFGETQYF.

The V call is TRBV5-8, the J call TRBJ2-1; D is perhaps TRBD1 (6 bases). This CDR3 region has 14 residues. V dropped 0 bases and J dropped 6 bases, with 10 bases sitting between them. CDR1 is SGHTS, CDR2 YDEGEE, per germline. The CDR3 DNA sequence: TGTGCCAGCAGCTTGGGGGGGCCCTTCAATGAGCAGTTCTTC. Translation: CASSLGGPFNEQFF.

The rearrangement uses TRBV6-5 and TRBJ2-1; TRBD2 matches at 13 bases. V lost 2 bases and J lost 5; bases outside the gene matches: 3. The CDR3 totals 16 residues. Germline assignment: CDR1 MNHEY and CDR2 SVGAGI. The CDR3 protein is CASSYGGLAGNNEQFF. The DNA for the CDR3 is TGTGCCAGCAGTTACGGGGGACTAGCGGGGAACAATGAGCAGTTCTTC.

The chain links TRBV19 to TRBJ2-7; D remains unclear. The germline CDR1 and CDR2 sequences are LNHDA and SQIVND (reference sequence). The V gene lost 5 bases and the J gene lost 4 bases, with 12 bases spanning the gap. The CDR3 loop spans 13 amino acids. The CDR3 DNA is TGTGCCAGTAGTGGGTCCGGCGGATACGAGCAGTACTTC. It is translated as CASSGSGGYEQYF.

The chain joins TRBV6-1 to TRBJ1-2; a possible D gene is TRBD1 (6 bases). The V gene's germline CDR1 is MNHNS and CDR2 SASEGT. Trimming took off 10 bases at V and 3 bases at J, with 12 bases between the two ends. The CDR3 spans 12 residues. CDR3: CATATGYYGYTF. The CDR3 DNA reads as TGTGCCACGGCTACAGGGTACTATGGCTACACCTTC.

This chain connects TRBV5-4 to TRBJ2-7, with D possibly matching TRBD2 (5 bases). Germline V gene lookup returns CDR1 SGHNT and CDR2 YYREEE (reference sequence). The CDR3 spans 13 residues. The V and J ends lost 4 bases and 5 bases respectively, with 13 bases between them. CDR3 region: CASSPNGLNEQYF. For the CDR3, the DNA is TGTGCCAGCAGCCCAAATGGACTTAACGAGCAGTACTTC.

The chain couples TRBV30 to TRBJ2-1; D is unresolved. Germline CDR1 reads GTSNPN; CDR2 reads SVGIG (reference sequence). The CDR3 spans 14 residues. Deletions cut 0 bases from V and 8 bases from J, with 14 bases between. The CDR3 nucleotides are TGTGCCTGGAGTGTGATGCCTGCTGCGGATGAGCAGTTCTTC. Its translation is CAWSVMPAADEQFF.

The chain employs TRBV7-2 and TRBJ1-1; possibly TRBD1 for D (5 bases). V was trimmed by 2 bases and J by 1 base, leaving 5 bases between them. CDR1 and CDR2 from the germline V gene are SGHTA and FQGNSA. The CDR3 has 13 residues. CDR3 sequence (DNA): TGTGCCAGCAGCTTAACAGGGAACACTGAAGCTTTCTTT. This gives the protein CASSLTGNTEAFF.

V usage is TRBV11-1 and J usage is TRBJ1-4; 8 bases align to TRBD1. V trimming: 5 bases; J trimming: 6 bases; junction bases outside the gene matches: 8. CDR3 length: 15 residues. Germline V gene data show CDR1 as SGHAT and CDR2 as FQDESV (reference sequence). CDR3 bases: TGTGCCAGCAGCCCCCAGGGGGCGAAAGATGAAAAACTGTTTTTT. Its protein is CASSPQGAKDEKLFF.

V is TRBV18 and J is TRBJ2-5; D is ambiguous. From germline, CDR1 is KGHSH and CDR2 LQKENI. The germline V and J ends were trimmed by 3 bases and 5 bases, with 7 bases remaining between them. The CDR3 is 12 amino acids. CDR3 nucleotides: TGTGCCAGCTCACCGTCCTCGGAGACCCAGTACTTC. Protein product: CASSPSSETQYF.

In the case of this clone: The junction differs from germline at one of its ends, possibly a read error. CDR3 bases: TGTGCCAGCAGTGACTCCCCAGGCTCTGGAAACACCATATATTTT. Protein product: CASSDSPGSGNTIYF. This chain uses TRBV6-6 with TRBJ1-3, with no clear D. Germline CDR1 and CDR2: MNHNY and SVGAGI (reference sequence). CDR3 length: 15 amino acids.

In its sample, this clone was seen a few times. The rearrangement links TRBV27 to TRBJ2-1; the match to TRBD1 covers 10 bases. Germline V gene sequence: CDR1 MNHEY, CDR2 SMNVEV (reference sequence). The CDR3 is 17 residues long. Trimming took 4 bases from V and 2 from J; bases not matched to a gene: 8. CDR3 nucleotides: TGTGCCAGCAGTTACTCGGCCGGGACAGGGGCCTACAATGAGCAGTTCTTC. Translating gives CASSYSAGTGAYNEQFF.

V gene TRBV5-1 combines with J gene TRBJ2-7; no clear D. CDR3 length equals 14 residues. Deletions cut 2 bases from V and 0 bases from J, with 9 bases between. CDR1 is SGHRS, CDR2 YFSETQ, per germline. The CDR3 reads CASSFGGGSYEQYF. CDR3 nucleotide sequence: TGCGCCAGCAGCTTTGGCGGCGGCTCCTACGAGCAGTACTTC.

Written as DNA, the CDR3 is TGTGCCAGCAGCTTAGCTCTGGTCGACAAGGCTAACTATGGCTACACCTTC. It yields the protein CASSLALVDKANYGYTF. The chain joins TRBV7-9 to TRBJ1-2; D is unresolved. From germline, CDR1 is SEHNR and CDR2 FQNEAQ (reference sequence). This CDR3 has 17 residues. The V gene lost 0 bases and the J gene lost 0 bases, with 14 bases spanning the gap.

The chain joins TRBV6-1 to TRBJ2-7, with D uncertain. The CDR3 has 11 residues. Germline V CDR1 and CDR2: MNHNS, SASEGT. The V and J ends lost 6 bases and 2 bases respectively, with 5 bases between them. This CDR3 reads CASSGTYEQYF. The CDR3 bases are TGTGCCAGCAGCGGTACCTACGAGCAGTACTTC.

The J gene is TRBJ1-2, the V gene TRBV19, with D maybe TRBD1 (5 bases). The CDR3 totals 15 residues. Germline V gene lookup returns CDR1 LNHDA and CDR2 SQIVND (reference sequence). V was clipped by 8 bases and J by 3 bases, with 19 bases between them. The chain's CDR3 is CASFSRTIEDYGYTF. The CDR3 coding sequence is TGTGCCAGTTTTAGTAGGACAATTGAGGACTATGGCTACACCTTC.

In DNA form, the CDR3 reads TGTGCCAGCAGCCAAGGACTACTGTACGAGCAGTACTTC. Amino acid sequence: CASSQGLLYEQYF. The chain joins TRBV7-2 to TRBJ2-7; D might be TRBD2 (6 bases). The germline V and J ends were trimmed by 5 bases and 4 bases, with 12 bases remaining between them. The CDR3 consists of 13 residues. Germline CDR1 and CDR2: SGHTA and FQGNSA.

This clone came up once. This chain links TRBV27 with TRBJ1-4; D perhaps matches TRBD1 (6 bases). V was clipped by 3 bases and J by 7 bases, with 12 bases between them. The CDR3 runs to 14 residues. Looked up from germline, CDR1 is MNHEY and CDR2 is SMNVEV (reference sequence). CDR3 sequence reads: CASSFGQRSEKLFF. In nucleotides, the CDR3 is TGTGCCAGCAGTTTCGGACAGCGGAGTGAAAAACTGTTTTTT.

This chain uses TRBV6-5 with TRBJ1-1, with 8 nucleotides matching TRBD1. The CDR3 is 14 amino acids. The V gene's germline CDR1 is MNHEY and CDR2 SVGAGI. Trimming at V came to 6 bases and at J to 4 bases, leaving 7 bases not matched to a gene. CDR3 nucleotide sequence: TGTGCCAGCAGACAATACAGGGGGGGCACTGAAGCTTTCTTT. This gives the protein CASRQYRGGTEAFF.

CDR3 in DNA: TGTGCCACCAGCAGCAATCCGGGACAGGGAAATGAAAAACTGTTTTTT. As protein: CATSSNPGQGNEKLFF. This chain links TRBV15 with TRBJ1-4, with TRBD1 identical over 9 bases. CDR1 is LNHNV and CDR2 is YYDKDF in the germline V gene (reference sequence). Trimming took 3 bases from V and 5 from J; bases not matched to a gene: 7. The CDR3 has 16 residues.

The chain recombines TRBV12-5 with TRBJ2-3; 9 nucleotides align to TRBD1. Germline V gene data show CDR1 as LGHNT and CDR2 as FRNRAP. V shed 4 bases, J shed 6 bases, and the junction held 11 bases outside the gene matches. The CDR3 is 16 residues long. CDR3 protein: CASGSRPGTGRDTQYF. The CDR3, as DNA: TGTGCTAGTGGTTCGAGGCCCGGGACAGGGCGCGATACGCAGTATTTT. Based on the CDR3 plus reference TRBV12-5 and TRBJ2-3, the full variable domain is DARVTQTPRHKVTEMGQEVTMRCQPILGHNTVFWYRQTMMQGLELLAYFRNRAPLDDSGMPKDRFSAEMPDATLATLKIQPSEPRDSAVYFCASGSRPGTGRDTQYFGPGTRLTVL.

In this sample, this clone turned up once. The chain employs TRBV7-8 and TRBJ1-1; TRBD1 might be the D (5 bases). The CDR3 runs to 15 residues. Germline values: CDR1 SGHVS, CDR2 FQNEAQ. V was cut by 5 bases and J by 0 bases, with 13 bases left in between. Written as DNA, the CDR3 is TGTGCCAGCAGCCCGAGGACACCCATGAACACTGAAGCTTTCTTT. It translates to CASSPRTPMNTEAFF.